This T cell receptor beta chain was identified during a study of blood T cell repertoires in COVID-19 (dated by TCRdb to the early 2020s). Background for the entire study: Samples from collaborators originated in the United States, Italy and Spain and spanned both the acute and convalescent phases of COVID-19. The prospective study material was composed of cDNA or gDNA derived from T cells, B-cell-depleted T cells, or PBMCs. Deeply sampled blood TCRbeta repertoires from subjects exposed to, actively infected with, or recovered from COVID-19 were included in the dataset. The repertoires were released in a freely available public database intended as a resource for research on the immune response to SARS-CoV-2. Samples were obtained from the ongoing ImmuneRACE study (first 160 participants) and from about 1,300 subjects provided by 6 global collaborators. Nearly every sample came with metadata listing a de-identified subject ID, COVID-19 status, age in years and sex. Where HLA class I and class II types were available, the types were taken from metadata supplied by the sample provider, not from assay-based typing. What the work shows at the level of the full study, not this receptor alone: Clinical and demographic metadata were provided uncurated, with the amount varying by source and participant.

Between the V and J ends, shortened by 7 bases and 0 bases respectively, the junction contains 10 bases. Including the terminal cysteine and phenylalanine, the CDR3 comprises 14 residues. Of the read, only the CDR3 DNA is kept; its 42 bases are in frame from base 1. The CDR1 and CDR2 encoded by the germline V gene are MDHEN and SYDVKM. In regard to this clone: What this receptor recognizes is not known. No base qualities exist here, and no much larger clone lies one base off it.

TCRbeta CDR3 regions were amplified from genomic DNA using the immunoSEQ Assay, a bias-controlled multiplex PCR. The authors' pipeline ran thus. The number of nucleated cells in each sample was estimated from the amplification of reference gene primers within the assay. Sequence reads were collapsed and filtered to measure the absolute abundance of every unique TCRbeta CDR3 rearrangement. For each sample, productive Simpson clonality was calculated as the square root of Simpson's diversity index across productive rearrangements. TCRdb's version of the immuneACCESS table is confined to in-frame rearrangements and falls short of the full clone set. An unresolved V gene accounts for under half of the shortfall where checked; the remainder is of unknown origin. Clonal size and the V and J genes are those of that table, whereas D and trimming came from the DNA. The table for this sample lists around 87,000 clones; about 75% of them were counted only once. The ten most abundant clones make up approximately 10% of the sample.

Collaborating institutions collected whole blood in K2EDTA tubes following their own protocols. For TCRbeta analysis, collaborators shipped samples as frozen whole blood, isolated PBMCs, or DNA extracted from either of those sample types. Sequences were obtained from peripheral blood. The sequence derives from a woman aged 80 or older with acute or convalescent COVID-19. The V and J segments used are TRBV28 and TRBJ1-3; the D gene assignment is ambiguous. The sequence in DNA is TGTGCCAGCATCCGACAACTCTCTGGAAACACCATATATTTT. This codes for CASIRQLSGNTIYF.